These 24 T cell receptor beta chains originate from one sample sequenced in a study of cytomegalovirus exposure and HLA in healthy donors. The PCR made use of 60 Vbeta and 13 Jbeta primers. Measured with immunoSEQ multiplex PCR; TCRdb has only the in-frame clones, and not every one. Of over 200,000 clones listed, 70% are singletons. The specimen sequenced was PBMCs. Every receptor here comes from a middle-aged man in good health and CMV-seropositive.

In DNA form, the CDR3 reads TGTGCCAGCAGTTACTCGGCCTATGGCTACACCTTC. The encoded protein is CASSYSAYGYTF. The chain joins TRBV6-5 to TRBJ1-2; no clear D. Germline V gene data show CDR1 as MNHEY and CDR2 as SVGAGI. The V and J ends lost 0 bases and 4 bases respectively, with 3 bases between them. The CDR3 covers 12 residues.

The rearrangement joins TRBV9 to TRBJ1-4; possible D gene TRBD1, 6 bases. Germline CDR1 SGDLS, CDR2 YYNGEE. The V end lost 3 bases, the J end lost 2 bases, and 11 bases lay between the germline ends. The CDR3 runs to 15 residues. CDR3 loop: CASSARGQTNEKLFF. CDR3 nucleotides: TGTGCCAGCAGCGCCAGAGGACAGACTAATGAAAAACTGTTTTTT.

This clone was counted a few times. This chain connects TRBV27 to TRBJ2-3; TRBD2 agrees at 7 bases. From germline, CDR1 is MNHEY and CDR2 SMNVEV (reference sequence). V trimming: 4 bases; J trimming: 0 bases; junction bases outside the gene matches: 7. CDR3 length equals 16 residues. CDR3 in amino acids: CASSSQAGSSTDTQYF. As DNA, the CDR3 is TGTGCCAGCAGTTCTCAAGCGGGAAGTAGCACAGATACGCAGTATTTT.

This clone was detected once. The chain is built from TRBV2 and TRBJ1-6; 10 nucleotides agree with TRBD1. The germline V gene encodes CDR1 SNHLY and CDR2 FYNNEI. CDR3 size: 13 residues. Trimming cost V 6 bases and J 9 bases; bases outside gene matches: 2. CDR3 in amino acids: CASRTGGGSPLHF. The CDR3 DNA reads as TGTGCCAGCAGGACAGGGGGCGGTTCACCCCTCCACTTT.

This clone was observed a handful of times. The genes are TRBV28 and TRBJ1-1, with a tentative D call TRBD1 (5 bases). The CDR3 extends over 14 amino acids. Germline V gene data show CDR1 as MDHEN and CDR2 as SYDVKM. V lost 6 bases and J 10 bases, leaving 21 bases between the germline ends. The CDR3 nucleotides are TGTGCCAGCAGACTTGGTAGGGGAAGCAAGGGAGCTTTCTTT. The encoded protein is CASRLGRGSKGAFF.

Of note for this clone: Within the sample, other DNA sequences also encode this same CDR3. The V and J genes are TRBV18 and TRBJ2-3, with 9 bases aligning to TRBD2. The CDR3 has 15 residues. V trimming: 1 base; J trimming: 2 bases; junction bases outside the gene matches: 1. Looked up from germline, CDR1 is KGHSH and CDR2 is LQKENI. DNA of the CDR3: TGTGCCAGCTCACCACTAGCGGGGGCCACAGATACGCAGTATTTT. This gives the protein CASSPLAGATDTQYF.

This clone showed up just a few times. The V call is TRBV2, the J call TRBJ2-7, with D maybe TRBD2 (6 bases). The CDR3 sequence is 13 residues long. V was cut by 6 bases and J by 2 bases, with 11 bases left in between. CDR1 and CDR2 (germline): SNHLY, FYNNEI. The CDR3 here is CASRNGGTYEQYF. CDR3 nucleotide sequence: TGTGCCAGCAGGAACGGGGGTACCTACGAGCAGTACTTC.

The J gene is TRBJ2-2, the V gene TRBV4-2; 12 bases agree with TRBD2. Germline V CDR1 and CDR2: LGHNA, YNFKEQ. V was pared by 7 bases and J by 3 bases, with 12 bases of the junction left unmatched. The CDR3 sequence is 18 residues long. DNA of the CDR3: TGTGCCAGCAATCCCCTAGCGGGGGGGCCCATGGACACCGGGGAGCTGTTTTTT. Translation gives CASNPLAGGPMDTGELFF.

The rearrangement uses TRBV7-2 and TRBJ2-5; 8 positions agree with TRBD2. The CDR3 covers 15 residues. Germline V gene sequence: CDR1 SGHTA, CDR2 FQGNSA. V was pared by 1 base and J by 0 bases, with 1 base of the junction left unmatched. CDR3 region: CASSLGGGHQETQYF. In DNA, the CDR3 is TGTGCCAGCAGCTTAGGCGGGGGGCACCAAGAGACCCAGTACTTC. Filled out from reference TRBV7-2 and TRBJ2-5, the complete variable domain reads GAGVSQSPSNKVTEKGKDVELRCDPISGHTALYWYRQSLGQGLEFLIYFQGNSAPDKSGLPSDRFSAERTGGSVSTLTIQRTQQEDSAVYLCASSLGGGHQETQYFGPGTRLLVL.

This chain uses TRBV10-3 with TRBJ2-3, with TRBD1 as a possible D gene (6 bases). The V gene lost 4 bases and the J gene lost 3 bases, with 11 bases spanning the gap. There are 14 residues in the CDR3. Germline V gene sequence: CDR1 ENHRY, CDR2 SYGVKD. CDR3 nucleotides: TGTGCCATCAGTGTAGGACAGACTACAGATACGCAGTATTTT. The encoded protein is CAISVGQTTDTQYF.

The chain has TRBV6-5 and TRBJ2-1; 14 bases align to TRBD2. The CDR3 covers 15 residues. J was trimmed by 7 bases and V by 5 bases; bases with no gene match: 4. Germline CDR1 is MNHEY and CDR2 is SVGAGI. The CDR3 sequence: CASSLRTSGGNEQFF. The CDR3 DNA follows: TGTGCCAGCAGTCTCCGGACTAGCGGGGGGAATGAGCAGTTCTTC.

The chain recombines TRBV7-2 with TRBJ2-5, with 10 bases identical to TRBD1. With the DNA end fitting TRBJ2-7 better, the J assignment may be wrong. The CDR3 contains 15 residues. Germline values: CDR1 SGHTA, CDR2 FQGNSA. CDR3 in DNA: TGTGCCAGCAGCATGACAGGGGGCCCCTCCTACGAGCAGTACTTC. Amino acid sequence: CASSMTGGPSYEQYF.

V is TRBV6-4 and J is TRBJ2-6; the match to TRBD1 covers 10 bases. Germline trimming cut 2 bases from V and 1 base from J; bases unmatched to any gene: 8. The CDR3 totals 19 residues. Germline CDR1 reads MRHNA; CDR2 reads SNTAGT. This chain's CDR3 is CASSDPIDRGLSGANVLTF. CDR3 nucleotide sequence: TGTGCCAGCAGTGACCCGATAGACAGGGGGCTTTCTGGGGCCAACGTCCTGACTTTC.

In its sample, this clone was seen a few times. The chain links TRBV5-8 to TRBJ1-6; no firm D call. CDR3 size: 12 residues. The V gene lost 4 bases and the J gene lost 10 bases, with 9 bases spanning the gap. Germline V lookup: CDR1 SGHTS, CDR2 YDEGEE. CDR3 in DNA: TGTGCCAGCAGCCCACGAGGGTCACCCCTCCACTTT. Its protein product is CASSPRGSPLHF.

V is TRBV5-6 and J is TRBJ2-2; unclear D gene. V was cut by 4 bases and J by 4 bases, with 8 bases left in between. Germline V gene data show CDR1 as SGHDT and CDR2 as YYEEEE. There are 13 residues in the CDR3. CDR3: CASSVTSTGELFF. CDR3 in DNA: TGTGCCAGCAGCGTTACCAGCACCGGGGAGCTGTTTTTT.

The rearrangement uses TRBV7-9 and TRBJ1-6, with no clear D. The CDR3 extends over 13 amino acids. V gave up 2 bases and J gave up 7 bases, with 6 bases separating them. Germline values: CDR1 SEHNR, CDR2 FQNEAQ (reference sequence). This CDR3 is CASSLLSNSPLHF. The DNA for the CDR3 is TGTGCCAGCAGCTTACTATCCAATTCACCCCTCCACTTT.

This chain uses TRBV19 with TRBJ1-1; D is undetermined. Looked up from germline, CDR1 is LNHDA and CDR2 is SQIVND (reference sequence). V lost 7 bases and J lost 1, with 13 bases in between. The CDR3 loop spans 14 amino acids. Here the CDR3 reads CASKNLLRNTEAFF. The CDR3 region has the DNA TGTGCCAGTAAGAACCTTCTGCGGAACACTGAAGCTTTCTTT.

The V gene is TRBV19, the J gene TRBJ2-2; 12 bases match TRBD1. The V segment lost 6 bases and the J segment 7 bases; nucleotides outside the gene matches: 9. The germline V gene encodes CDR1 LNHDA and CDR2 SQIVND (reference sequence). The CDR3 covers 16 residues. The CDR3 sequence is CASRPGGTGGFGELFF. The CDR3 region has the DNA TGTGCCAGTAGGCCCGGGGGGACAGGGGGCTTCGGGGAGCTGTTTTTT.

This chain links TRBV7-9 with TRBJ1-4; D perhaps matches TRBD1 (5 bases). The germline V gene has CDR1 SEHNR and CDR2 FQNEAQ (reference sequence). The germline V and J ends were trimmed by 3 bases and 3 bases, with 14 bases remaining between them. CDR3 length: 16 residues. Here the CDR3 DNA reads TGTGCCAGCAGCTTCAGTATCGACAGCGCTAATGAAAAACTGTTTTTT. Its protein is CASSFSIDSANEKLFF.

The J gene is TRBJ2-5, the V gene TRBV4-1, with 9 bases matching TRBD2. Germline lookup yields CDR1 MGHRA and CDR2 YSYEKL. This CDR3 spans 18 amino acids. V was pared by 5 bases and J by 0 bases, with 13 bases of the junction left unmatched. The CDR3 region is CASSAESPRTSDQETQYF. The CDR3, as DNA: TGCGCCAGCAGCGCCGAATCTCCGAGGACTAGCGACCAAGAGACCCAGTACTTC.

The rearrangement joins TRBV27 to TRBJ2-1, with TRBD2 identical over 7 bases. V lost 6 bases, J lost 9 bases, and 8 bases stayed unmatched. The germline V gene encodes CDR1 MNHEY and CDR2 SMNVEV (reference sequence). CDR3 length equals 13 residues. The CDR3 region is CASSWGGLPEQFF. Here the CDR3 DNA reads TGTGCCAGCAGCTGGGGGGGACTCCCTGAGCAGTTCTTC.

This chain links TRBV6-1 with TRBJ2-1; 7 positions agree with TRBD1. V dropped 8 bases and J dropped 6; count of bases not matched to a gene: 4. CDR1 is MNHNS, CDR2 SASEGT, per germline. CDR3 length: 12 residues. CDR3 in amino acids: CASRTGLNEQFF. The CDR3, as DNA: TGTGCCAGCCGGACAGGCCTCAATGAGCAGTTCTTC.

In its sample, this clone was seen a few times. J is TRBJ2-5 and V is TRBV6-1, with D maybe TRBD2 (5 bases). This CDR3 is built from 13 residues. The V end lost 6 bases, the J end lost 5 bases, and 13 bases lay between the germline ends. Germline lookup yields CDR1 MNHNS and CDR2 SASEGT. The CDR3 nucleotides read TGTGCCAGCAGACGTCGGGGTGGGGAGACCCAGTACTTC. Translation gives CASRRRGGETQYF.

This clone has just a few counts. The rearrangement joins TRBV11-2 to TRBJ1-2; 9 bases align to TRBD1. The CDR3 spans 15 residues. The germline V gene has CDR1 SGHAT and CDR2 FQNNGV. V lost 1 base, J lost 3 bases, and 3 bases stayed unmatched. As DNA, the CDR3 is TGTGCCAGCAGCTTAGGAAGACAGGGGGACTATGGCTACACCTTC. This encodes CASSLGRQGDYGYTF.